The TCR beta chain described here comes from a study of T cell repertoires in cytomegalovirus infection. Study summary: Evidence of both CMV infection and a matching HLA type came from public TCR beta signatures.

As to this clonotype: Its target is unknown.

The ends were cut back, 7 bases at V and 8 bases at J, with 14 bases in the middle. CDR3 length equals 13 residues. Germline V lookup: CDR1 MNHNY, CDR2 SVGAGI (reference sequence). TCRdb re-analysed the reads in MiXCR, keeping a single row per CDR3 protein. The sample has roughly 120,000 distinct CDR3 sequences, roughly 32% seen once; the top ten hold approximately 59%. The rearrangement joins TRBV6-6 to TRBJ1-4; D possibly corresponds to TRBD1 (6 bases). Sequences were derived from CD8+ T cells from cultured PBMCs, sampled from culture after CMV antigen stimulation. The source is a human donor in good health (CMV status not recorded). Some clones in this sample may be carry-over from other donors' samples. This chain's CDR3 is CASTGTGREKLFF. In nucleotides, the CDR3 is TGTGCCAGCACCGGCACAGGGAGGGAAAAACTGTTTTTT.